This T cell receptor (beta chain) is drawn from a study of shared clonotypes between healthy human individuals. Study-wide context: CD4 naive cells filled three plates per donor, CD4 memory three, CD8 naive two and CD8 memory one.

The length of the CDR3 is 15 residues. Germline V CDR1 and CDR2: LNHDA, SQIVND (reference sequence). Trimming stripped 7 bases from V and 5 bases from J, with 18 bases between. To note about this clone: What it binds is not known.

General study findings and limits: Only blood was sampled; tissue repertoires likely differ.

Generated by immunoSEQ multiplex PCR, the TCRdb table keeps only in-frame clones and is missing some. The sample has around 88,000 clones; 68% are singletons. Sequencing used memory CD8+ T cells sorted from blood. Stated subset: CD45RO+ cells pooled with CCR7-negative TemRA cells. This chain connects TRBV19 to TRBJ1-5; no clear D gene. The origin of this receptor is a man under 40 in good health. CDR3 sequence: CASTRQVGFDQPQHF. DNA of the CDR3: TGTGCCAGTACTAGGCAGGTGGGGTTCGATCAGCCCCAGCATTTT.